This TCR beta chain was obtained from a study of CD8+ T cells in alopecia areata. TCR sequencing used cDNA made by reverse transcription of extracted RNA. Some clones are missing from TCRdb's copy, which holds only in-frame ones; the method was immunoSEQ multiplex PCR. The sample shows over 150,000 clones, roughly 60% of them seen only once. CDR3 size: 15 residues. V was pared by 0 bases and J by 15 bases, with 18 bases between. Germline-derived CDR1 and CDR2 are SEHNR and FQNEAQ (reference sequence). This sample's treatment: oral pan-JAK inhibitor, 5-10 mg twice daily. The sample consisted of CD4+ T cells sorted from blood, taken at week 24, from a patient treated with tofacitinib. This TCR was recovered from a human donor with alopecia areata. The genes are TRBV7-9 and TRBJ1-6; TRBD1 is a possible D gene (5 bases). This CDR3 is CASSLARGDAEHLHF. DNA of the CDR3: TGTGCCAGCAGCTTAGCTCGGGGGGATGCGGAACACCTCCACTTT.